Sequencing of this TCR beta chain was carried out in a study of blood T cell repertoires in COVID-19. Measured with immunoSEQ multiplex PCR; TCRdb has only the in-frame clones, and not every one. Counted here are over 90,000 clones, more than 75% occurring once; the ten biggest clones make up about 17%. Sequences were obtained from peripheral blood. The source is a human donor in a cohort sampled during active COVID-19.

The CDR3 loop reads CASSPRRVDNEKLFF. CDR3 bases: TGTGCCAGCTCACCACGCCGGGTAGACAATGAAAAACTGTTTTTT. J is TRBJ1-4 and V is TRBV18; D call uncertain. Germline CDR1 and CDR2: KGHSH and LQKENI. The CDR3 is 15 residues long. The germline V and J ends were trimmed by 1 base and 5 bases, with 11 bases remaining between them.